A single sample is the source of the 12 T cell receptor beta chains below, sequenced in a study of blood T cell repertoires in COVID-19. Profiled with immunoSEQ multiplex PCR; TCRdb holds only in-frame clones, not every one. This table holds just over 250,000 clones, 86% found once. The sequenced sample was peripheral blood. The source of these receptors is a man in his forties who had recovered from COVID-19.

The rearrangement uses TRBV10-1 and TRBJ2-7; D unclear. Trimming removed 11 bases from V and 5 bases from J, with 7 bases in between. Germline CDR1 is WNHNN and CDR2 is SYGVQD (reference sequence). This CDR3 spans 9 amino acids. CDR3 coding DNA: TGCGCCGGCTCGAACGAGCAGTACTTC. Amino acids: CAGSNEQYF.

Only one count was recorded for this clone. The chain combines TRBV7-3 with TRBJ2-7; D is undetermined. V was clipped by 5 bases and J by 6 bases, with 14 bases between them. The CDR3 loop spans 13 amino acids. Germline V lookup: CDR1 SGHTA, CDR2 FQGTGA. As DNA, the CDR3 is TGTGCCAGCAGCCCCCGCCAATACAGCGAGCAGTACTTC. Translation: CASSPRQYSEQYF.

This clone has a handful of counts. J is TRBJ2-1 and V is TRBV29-1; 7 bases are a match to TRBD2. The CDR3 covers 14 residues. Trimming cost V 7 bases and J 2 bases; bases outside gene matches: 8. Germline V lookup: CDR1 SQVTM, CDR2 ANQGSEA. CDR3 in DNA: TGCAGCGCCCCGGGGGGAAGGACCTACAATGAGCAGTTCTTC. Translation: CSAPGGRTYNEQFF.

This chain joins TRBV7-6 and TRBJ2-3, with 7 bases aligning to TRBD2. CDR3 size: 15 residues. The germline gives CDR1 SGHVS, CDR2 FNYEAQ. The V gene end was trimmed by 0 bases and the J gene end by 3 bases; junction bases not matched to a gene: 3. For the CDR3, the DNA is TGTGCCAGCAGCTTAGCGGGAGCGGGGACAGATACGCAGTATTTT. Residues: CASSLAGAGTDTQYF.

This chain links TRBV6-5 with TRBJ1-3; D gene unclear. The CDR3 runs to 16 residues. The ends were cut back, 0 bases at V and 0 bases at J, with 9 bases in the middle. The germline V gene has CDR1 MNHEY and CDR2 SVGAGI. The CDR3 DNA follows: TGTGCCAGCAGTTACTCTGGGGAGCTCTCTGGAAACACCATATATTTT. This translates into CASSYSGELSGNTIYF.

The V call is TRBV7-9, the J call TRBJ2-7, with 11 bases fitting TRBD1. The germline gives CDR1 SEHNR, CDR2 FQNEAQ (reference sequence). The CDR3 runs to 14 residues. The V gene end was trimmed by 3 bases and the J gene end by 7 bases; junction bases not matched to a gene: 5. The CDR3 DNA sequence: TGTGCCAGCAGCTTGGGACAGGGGGTAAGGGAGCAGTACTTC. It specifies CASSLGQGVREQYF.

The V call is TRBV12-5, the J call TRBJ2-7; TRBD1 agrees at 7 bases. Germline V gene data show CDR1 as LGHNT and CDR2 as FRNRAP. The CDR3 length is 16 residues. Trimming took 2 bases from V and 3 from J; bases not matched to a gene: 10. The CDR3 sequence is CASGLSDRDVLYEQYF. The CDR3 nucleotides read TGTGCTAGTGGTTTGTCAGACAGGGACGTCCTCTACGAGCAGTACTTC.

The chain couples TRBV9 to TRBJ1-4; D ambiguous. The CDR3 is 16 residues long. From germline, CDR1 is SGDLS and CDR2 YYNGEE. The V and J ends lost 0 bases and 7 bases respectively, with 16 bases between them. This CDR3 is CASSVGSQSAGEKLFF. CDR3 DNA: TGTGCCAGCAGCGTAGGATCCCAGTCGGCGGGTGAAAAACTGTTTTTT.

This clone has only one observation. The CDR3 nucleotides are TGTGCCAGCAGCTTTGCGGCCGGGACACAAAGAGGAGGCTACACCTTC. Amino acids: CASSFAAGTQRGGYTF. The chain joins TRBV5-6 to TRBJ1-2; a weak D match, TRBD1 (6 bases). The CDR3 runs 16 residues. V was trimmed by 2 bases and J by 8 bases, leaving 22 bases between them. The germline V gene has CDR1 SGHDT and CDR2 YYEEEE. Full variable domain (rest looked up from reference TRBV5-6 and TRBJ1-2): DAGVTQSPTHLIKTRGQQVTLRCSPKSGHDTVSWYQQALGQGPQFIFQYYEEEERQRGNFPDRFSGHQFPNYSSELNVNALLLGDSALYLCASSFAAGTQRGGYTFGSGTRLTVV.

The chain employs TRBV2 and TRBJ1-6; 7 nucleotides align to TRBD1. This CDR3 is 14 amino acids long. The V segment lost 5 bases and the J segment 7 bases; nucleotides outside the gene matches: 5. Germline-derived CDR1 and CDR2 are SNHLY and FYNNEI. In nucleotides, the CDR3 is TGTGCCAGCAGTCCGGGACAGAGGAATTCACCCCTCCACTTT. The encoded protein is CASSPGQRNSPLHF.

The chain is built from TRBV7-2 and TRBJ2-7, with a possible D match to TRBD1 (5 bases). Per the germline V gene, CDR1 is SGHTA and CDR2 is FQGNSA. The CDR3 runs to 14 residues. V was pared by 2 bases and J by 3 bases, with 11 bases between. The CDR3 DNA reads TGTGCCAGCAGCTTAAGGGGAAGGGGCTACGAGCAGTACTTC. Protein product: CASSLRGRGYEQYF.

The V call is TRBV6-5, the J call TRBJ1-2, with D tentatively TRBD1 (6 bases). Trimming removed 8 bases from V and 4 bases from J, with 14 bases in between. Germline V lookup: CDR1 MNHEY, CDR2 SVGAGI. CDR3 size: 13 residues. The CDR3 coding sequence is TGTGCCAGCGCTACGGGACAAGGCTATGGCTACACCTTC. Protein: CASATGQGYGYTF.